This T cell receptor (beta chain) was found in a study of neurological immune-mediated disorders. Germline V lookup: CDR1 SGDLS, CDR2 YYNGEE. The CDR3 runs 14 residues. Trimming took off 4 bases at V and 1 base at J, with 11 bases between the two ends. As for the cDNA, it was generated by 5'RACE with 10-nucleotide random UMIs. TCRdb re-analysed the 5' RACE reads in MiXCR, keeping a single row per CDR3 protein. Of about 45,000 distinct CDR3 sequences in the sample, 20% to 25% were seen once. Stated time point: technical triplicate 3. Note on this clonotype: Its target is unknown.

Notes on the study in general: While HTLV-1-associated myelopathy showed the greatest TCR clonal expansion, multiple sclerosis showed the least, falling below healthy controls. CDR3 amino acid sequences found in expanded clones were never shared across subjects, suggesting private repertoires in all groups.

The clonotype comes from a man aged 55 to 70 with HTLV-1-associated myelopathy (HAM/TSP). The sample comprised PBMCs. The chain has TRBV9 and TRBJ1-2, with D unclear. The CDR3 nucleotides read TGTGCCAGCAGCCCCCTGGGGAATAACTATGGCTACACCTTC. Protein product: CASSPLGNNYGYTF.